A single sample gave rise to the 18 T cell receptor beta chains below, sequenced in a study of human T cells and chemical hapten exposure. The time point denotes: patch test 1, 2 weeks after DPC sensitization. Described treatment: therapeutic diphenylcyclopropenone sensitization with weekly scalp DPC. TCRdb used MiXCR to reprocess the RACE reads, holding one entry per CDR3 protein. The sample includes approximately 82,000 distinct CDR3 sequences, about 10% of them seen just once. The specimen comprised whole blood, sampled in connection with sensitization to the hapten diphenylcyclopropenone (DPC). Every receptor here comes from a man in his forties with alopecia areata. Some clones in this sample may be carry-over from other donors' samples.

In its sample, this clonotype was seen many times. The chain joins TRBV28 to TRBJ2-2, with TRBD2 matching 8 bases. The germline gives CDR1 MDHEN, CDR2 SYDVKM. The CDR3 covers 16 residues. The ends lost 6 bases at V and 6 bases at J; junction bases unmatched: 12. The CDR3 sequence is CASSPPSSGMAGELFF. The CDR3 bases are TGTGCCAGCAGCCCTCCGAGTAGCGGGATGGCCGGGGAGCTGTTTTTT.

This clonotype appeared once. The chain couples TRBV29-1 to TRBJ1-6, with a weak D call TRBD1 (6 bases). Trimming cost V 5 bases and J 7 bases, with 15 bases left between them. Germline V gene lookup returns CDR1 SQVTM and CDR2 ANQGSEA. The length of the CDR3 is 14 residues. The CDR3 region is CSVWGPRGNSPLHF. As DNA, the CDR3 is TGCAGCGTTTGGGGGCCTAGAGGGAATTCACCCCTCCACTTT.

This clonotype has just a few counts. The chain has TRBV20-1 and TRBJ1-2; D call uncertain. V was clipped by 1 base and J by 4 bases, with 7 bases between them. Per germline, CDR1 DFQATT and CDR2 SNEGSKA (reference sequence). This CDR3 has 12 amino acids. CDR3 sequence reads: CSARAHIYGYTF. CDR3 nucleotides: TGCAGTGCTAGAGCGCATATCTATGGCTACACCTTC.

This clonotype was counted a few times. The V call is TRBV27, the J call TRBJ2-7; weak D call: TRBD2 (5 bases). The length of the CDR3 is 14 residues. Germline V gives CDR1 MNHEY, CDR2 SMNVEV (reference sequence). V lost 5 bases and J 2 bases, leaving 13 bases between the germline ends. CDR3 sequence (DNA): TGTGCCAGCAGTCGAAAGGACGGGACCTACGAGCAGTACTTC. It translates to CASSRKDGTYEQYF.

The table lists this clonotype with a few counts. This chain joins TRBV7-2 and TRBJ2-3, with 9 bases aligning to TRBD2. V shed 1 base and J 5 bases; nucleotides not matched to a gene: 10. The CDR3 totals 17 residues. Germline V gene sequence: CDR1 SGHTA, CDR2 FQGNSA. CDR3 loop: CASSLVVAGGGGDTQYF. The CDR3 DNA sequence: TGTGCCAGCAGCTTAGTCGTTGCGGGAGGGGGTGGAGATACGCAGTATTTT.

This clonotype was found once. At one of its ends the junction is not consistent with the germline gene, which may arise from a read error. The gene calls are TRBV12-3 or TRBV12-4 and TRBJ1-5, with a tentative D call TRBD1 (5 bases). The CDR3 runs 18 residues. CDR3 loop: CDSSFIRGSRYSNQPQHF. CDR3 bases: TGTGACAGCAGTTTTATACGGGGCAGCCGATATAGCAATCAGCCCCAGCATTTT.

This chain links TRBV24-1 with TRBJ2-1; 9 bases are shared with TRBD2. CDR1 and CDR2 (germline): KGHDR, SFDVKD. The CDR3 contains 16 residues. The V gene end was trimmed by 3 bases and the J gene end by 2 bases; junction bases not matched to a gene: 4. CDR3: CATSDLTSGPYNEQFF. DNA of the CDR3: TGTGCCACCAGTGATCTGACTAGCGGACCCTACAATGAGCAGTTCTTC.

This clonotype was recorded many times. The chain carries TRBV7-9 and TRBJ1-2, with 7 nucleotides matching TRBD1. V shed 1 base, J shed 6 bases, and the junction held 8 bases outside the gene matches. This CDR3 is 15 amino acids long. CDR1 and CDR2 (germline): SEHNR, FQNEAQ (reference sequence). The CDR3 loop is CASSLVQGRIDGYTF. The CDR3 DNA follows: TGTGCCAGCAGCTTAGTACAGGGGAGGATCGATGGCTACACCTTC.

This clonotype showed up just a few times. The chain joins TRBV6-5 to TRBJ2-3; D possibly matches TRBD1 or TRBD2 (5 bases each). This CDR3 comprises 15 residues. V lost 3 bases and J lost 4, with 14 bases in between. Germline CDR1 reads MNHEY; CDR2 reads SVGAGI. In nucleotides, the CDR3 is TGTGCCAGCAGTTATGGTGGCCTGGGGGCAGATACGCAGTATTTT. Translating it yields CASSYGGLGADTQYF.

The CDR3 loop is CASSYSQKMNTEAFF. For the CDR3, the DNA is TGTGCCAGCAGTTACTCGCAGAAAATGAACACTGAAGCTTTCTTT. This chain links TRBV6-5 with TRBJ1-1; D is uncertain. Trimming left V 0 bases short and J 0 bases short, with 8 bases between. CDR1 and CDR2 from the germline V gene are MNHEY and SVGAGI. The CDR3 contains 15 residues.

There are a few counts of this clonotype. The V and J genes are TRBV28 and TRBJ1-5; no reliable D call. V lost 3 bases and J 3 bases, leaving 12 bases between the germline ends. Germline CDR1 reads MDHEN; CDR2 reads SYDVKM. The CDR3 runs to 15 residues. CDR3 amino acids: CASSFYRVYNQPQHF. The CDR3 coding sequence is TGTGCCAGCAGTTTTTATAGGGTTTACAATCAGCCCCAGCATTTT.

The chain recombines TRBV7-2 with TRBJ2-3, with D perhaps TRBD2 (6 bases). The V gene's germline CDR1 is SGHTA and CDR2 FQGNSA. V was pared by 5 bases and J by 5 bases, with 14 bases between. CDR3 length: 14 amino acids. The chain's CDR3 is CASSDGTPRDTQYF. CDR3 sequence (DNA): TGTGCCAGCAGCGACGGGACTCCACGAGATACGCAGTATTTT.

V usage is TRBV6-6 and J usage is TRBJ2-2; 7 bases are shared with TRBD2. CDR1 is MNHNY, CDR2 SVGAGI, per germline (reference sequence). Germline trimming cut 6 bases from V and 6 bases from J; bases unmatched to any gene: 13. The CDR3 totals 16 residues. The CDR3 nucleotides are TGTGCCAGCAGCCACATAAAAATTCTAGCGGCCGGGGAGCTGTTTTTT. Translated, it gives CASSHIKILAAGELFF.

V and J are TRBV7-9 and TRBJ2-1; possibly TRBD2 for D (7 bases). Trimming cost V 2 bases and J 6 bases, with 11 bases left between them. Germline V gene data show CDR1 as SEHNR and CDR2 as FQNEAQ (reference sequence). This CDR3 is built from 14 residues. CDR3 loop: CASSLTGGLNEQFF. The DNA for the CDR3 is TGTGCCAGCAGCTTAACCGGGGGGCTCAATGAGCAGTTCTTC.

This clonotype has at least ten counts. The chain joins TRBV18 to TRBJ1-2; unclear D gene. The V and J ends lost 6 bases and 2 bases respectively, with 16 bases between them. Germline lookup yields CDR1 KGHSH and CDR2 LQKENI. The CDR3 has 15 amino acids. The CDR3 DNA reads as TGTGCCAGCTCCGTAAGCTCGGACCCCAACTATGGCTACACCTTC. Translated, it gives CASSVSSDPNYGYTF.

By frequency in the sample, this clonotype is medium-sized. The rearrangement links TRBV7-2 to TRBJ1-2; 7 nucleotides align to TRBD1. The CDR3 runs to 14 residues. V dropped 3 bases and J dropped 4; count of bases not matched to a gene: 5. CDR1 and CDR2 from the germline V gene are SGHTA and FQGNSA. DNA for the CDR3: TGTGCCAGCAGCTTCCTAGAGGGGGCCTATGGCTACACCTTC. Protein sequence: CASSFLEGAYGYTF.

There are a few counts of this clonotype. The CDR3 coding sequence is TGTGCCAGCAGCGGACAGCTTGGGGCCAACGTCCTGACTTTC. Translation gives CASSGQLGANVLTF. The chain couples TRBV2 to TRBJ2-6, with D possibly matching TRBD1 (6 bases). The CDR3 contains 14 residues. Trimming took 6 bases from V and 3 from J, leaving 9 bases between them. Per the germline V gene, CDR1 is SNHLY and CDR2 is FYNNEI.

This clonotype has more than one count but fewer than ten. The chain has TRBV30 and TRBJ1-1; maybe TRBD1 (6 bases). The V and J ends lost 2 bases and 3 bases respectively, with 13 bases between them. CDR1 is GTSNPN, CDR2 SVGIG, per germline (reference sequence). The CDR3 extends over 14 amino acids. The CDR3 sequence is CAWSKVGGDTEAFF. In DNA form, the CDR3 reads TGTGCCTGGAGTAAGGTGGGGGGCGACACTGAAGCTTTCTTT.